The T cell receptor beta chain under discussion was sequenced for a study of cytomegalovirus exposure and HLA in healthy donors. This clone showed up just a few times. Its antigen is still unknown. V was cut by 6 bases and J by 3 bases, with 11 bases left in between. Germline assignment: CDR1 LNHDA and CDR2 SQIVND (reference sequence). The CDR3 is 13 residues long. In the PCR, 60 Vbeta and 13 Jbeta primers were used. The authors' processing: Roughly 12 million shared chains were among approximately 87 million unique TCR beta chains counted in a later analysis. Repertoires were generated with immunoSEQ multiplex PCR, while TCRdb's copy carries only in-frame clones and drops some. V, J and clone size are those of that table, while D and trimming were read from the DNA. The sample has some 170,000 clones; approximately 80% are singletons. Whole-study results and caveats: It was approximately 150 TCR beta chains that were listed as cytomegalovirus-associated. Earlier results showed most TCR beta V segments being productive about 90% or about 30% of the time.

The chain is built from TRBV19 and TRBJ2-5; the D gene is possibly TRBD2 (7 bases). The sequenced sample was PBMCs. The source is a woman aged 18-29 years in good health and CMV-seronegative. The CDR3 DNA reads TGTGCCAGTAGCGCGGGGGCAAAAGAGACCCAGTACTTC. Translated: CASSAGAKETQYF.